This TCR beta chain was sequenced during a study of cytomegalovirus exposure and HLA in healthy donors. Study outcomes and limitations: Rarity held for most TCR sequences, but there were some public TCRs that occurred in many donors. Compared with the roughly 670-donor mean, an Asian-associated ancestry cluster reportedly had fewer N-insertions, according to a later analysis. TCR beta V segments were, for the most part, productive about 87% or about 30% of the time in an earlier analysis.

The CDR3 extends over 16 amino acids. V gave up 3 bases and J gave up 1 base, with 14 bases separating them. Germline V gene data show CDR1 as SGDLS and CDR2 as YYNGEE. Comment on this clone: Its cognate antigen is unknown.

PCR employed 60 Vbeta and 13 Jbeta primers. The data were produced by immunoSEQ multiplex PCR, yet TCRdb's version contains in-frame clones alone and is incomplete. The sample consists of fewer than 150,000 clones, more than 70% of them appearing once. The receptor's source is a woman under 40 in good health and CMV-seropositive. The gene calls are TRBV9 and TRBJ1-3; the D gene is possibly TRBD1 (6 bases). The specimen was PBMCs. CDR3 residues: CASSARTAISGNTIYF. Here the CDR3 DNA reads TGTGCCAGCAGCGCCCGGACAGCCATTTCTGGAAACACCATATATTTT.